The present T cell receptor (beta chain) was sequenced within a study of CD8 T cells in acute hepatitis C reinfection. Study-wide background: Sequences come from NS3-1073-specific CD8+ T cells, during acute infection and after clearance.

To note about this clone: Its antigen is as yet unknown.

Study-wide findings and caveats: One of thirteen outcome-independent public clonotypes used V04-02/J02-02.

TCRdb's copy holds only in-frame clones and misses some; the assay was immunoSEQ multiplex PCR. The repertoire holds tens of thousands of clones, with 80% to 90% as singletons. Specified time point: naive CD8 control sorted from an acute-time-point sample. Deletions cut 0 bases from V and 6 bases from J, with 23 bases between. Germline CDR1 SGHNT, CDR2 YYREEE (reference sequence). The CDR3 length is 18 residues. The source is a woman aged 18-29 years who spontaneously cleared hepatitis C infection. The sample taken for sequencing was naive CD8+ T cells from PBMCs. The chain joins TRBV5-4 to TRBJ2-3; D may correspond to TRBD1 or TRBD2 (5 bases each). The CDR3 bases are TGTGCCAGCAGCTTGGAGCAAATGGGACCGAGGGCCGGGGATACGCAGTATTTT. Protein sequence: CASSLEQMGPRAGDTQYF. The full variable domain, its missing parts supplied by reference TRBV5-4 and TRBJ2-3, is ETGVTQSPTHLIKTRGQQVTLRCSSQSGHNTVSWYQQALGQGPQFIFQYYREEENGRGNFPPRFSGLQFPNYSSELNVNALELDDSALYLCASSLEQMGPRAGDTQYFGPGTRLTVL.